This T cell receptor (beta chain) derives from a study of shared clonotypes between healthy human individuals. Sequenced by immunoSEQ multiplex PCR; TCRdb stores in-frame clones only, minus some. The sample contains roughly 1 million clones, roughly 75% of which appear only once. CDR1 is SNHLY and CDR2 is FYNNEI in the germline V gene. CDR3 length equals 13 residues. V shed 7 bases and J 4 bases; nucleotides not matched to a gene: 4. Donors included only healthy HIV-negative adults lacking recent acute infections or vaccinations. Everyone who donated was a Caucasian adult who lived in Nashville, Tennessee. This clone came up once. Its antigen is not identified. Study-wide results and limits: Naive CD4 clonotypes were shared across several donors at about 5.3%. In this cohort, only blood was sampled, and tissue repertoires likely differ.

The source of this sequence is a young man in good health. The V call is TRBV2, the J call TRBJ1-1; 9 positions match TRBD1. The sequencing sample was made of memory CD4+ T cells sorted from blood. Subset described: CD45RA-negative fraction. The CDR3 spells CASNRGQGTEAFF. Written as DNA, the CDR3 is TGTGCCAGCAACAGGGGGCAGGGCACTGAAGCTTTCTTT.